A single sample gave rise to the 3 T cell receptor beta chains below, sequenced in a study of monozygotic twins with cystic fibrosis. Some clones are missing from TCRdb's copy, which holds only in-frame ones; the method was immunoSEQ multiplex PCR. The data contain more than 9,500 clones, 75% to 85% of them seen just once; the ten biggest clones take up about 0.5%. Sequencing was performed on blood. The receptor set was obtained from a man aged 18 to 35 with cystic fibrosis.

The V gene is TRBV18, the J gene TRBJ2-7; D possibly corresponds to TRBD1 (6 bases). CDR1 and CDR2 from the germline V gene are KGHSH and LQKENI. The CDR3 sequence is 19 residues long. V was cut by 3 bases and J by 4 bases, with 28 bases left in between. The CDR3 loop reads CASSPSLDGQTKALYEQYF. CDR3 bases: TGTGCCAGCTCACCGTCCCTCGACGGACAGACTAAAGCGTTGTACGAGCAGTACTTC.

The genes are TRBV5-5 and TRBJ1-1; D unclear. Trimming cost V 1 base and J 4 bases, with 11 bases left between them. This CDR3 has 14 residues. Germline V gene data show CDR1 as SGHKS and CDR2 as YYEKEE (reference sequence). As DNA, the CDR3 is TGTGCCAGCAGCTTGAACCCCTTGACCACTGAAGCTTTCTTT. It yields the protein CASSLNPLTTEAFF.

The chain joins TRBV2 to TRBJ1-3; 8 nucleotides line up with TRBD1. V gave up 8 bases and J gave up 3 bases; unmatched junction bases: 12. CDR3 length equals 16 residues. In germline, CDR1 is SNHLY, CDR2 FYNNEI. The CDR3 reads CASRPRGLQIGNTIYF. CDR3 DNA sequence: TGTGCCAGCCGCCCCAGGGGGCTGCAGATTGGAAACACCATATATTTT.